Listed below are T cell receptor beta chains from one sample, sequenced in a study of identical twins. TCRdb used MiXCR to reprocess the 5' RACE reads, holding one entry per CDR3 protein. The sample consists of 1,800,000 or so distinct CDR3 sequences, roughly a third of them appearing once. The specimen was cord blood. All receptors derive from a newborn girl in good health. Both conserved end residues are part of each CDR3.

cdr3_aa,j_call,v_call
CASSGRALRDTQYF,TRBJ2-3,TRBV12-3/TRBV12-4
CASSQTPETQYF,TRBJ2-5,TRBV3-1
CASSLWASGSRQETQYF,-,TRBV5-1
CASSPQTSVVETQYF,TRBJ2-5,TRBV18
CASDLWQGETQYF,TRBJ2-5,TRBV6-1
CARGGGRVAEAFF,TRBJ1-1,TRBV12-5
CASSSRLADRTYNEQFF,TRBJ2-1,TRBV28
CASSYNRLRTYEQYF,TRBJ2-7,TRBV6-6
CASSLTPGRTDTQYF,TRBJ2-3,TRBV7-2
CASSVSGRANEQYF,-,TRBV9
CSARRSAGGSTDTQYF,TRBJ2-3,TRBV20-1